This TCR beta chain was retrieved from a study of Ad26.COV2.S vaccination and SARS-CoV-2 variants. Described treatment: about 20 received Ad26.COV2.S at low or high dose, single or two shots; roughly five received placebo; per-sample allocation not given. Specimen acquisition occurred on day 63 following the initial vaccine or placebo injection. Profiling relied on immunoSEQ multiplex PCR, and the TCRdb table lists in-frame clones only, not all of them. The data contain roughly 680,000 clones, roughly nine tenths of them seen just once; the ten biggest clones take up approximately 1.5%. Trimming shortened V by 2 bases and J by 5 bases, and 13 bases separated the two germline ends. The germline V gene has CDR1 MNHEY and CDR2 SVGEGT. The CDR3 is made up of 15 amino acids.

This specimen consisted of peripheral blood, obtained in a trial of Ad26.COV2.S vaccine versus placebo. The gene calls are TRBV6-2 or TRBV6-3 and TRBJ1-5; D is unresolved. This receptor was taken from a person between 18 and 65 years old who received the Ad26.COV2.S COVID-19 vaccine or a placebo. The CDR3 protein is CASSYLLGTYQPQHF. The CDR3 region has the DNA TGTGCCAGCAGTTACCTCCTTGGAACGTATCAGCCCCAGCATTTT.